This T cell receptor beta chain comes out of a study of T cell responses to AZD1222 COVID-19 vaccine. Study-level findings and limits: After the peak T cell response, and only then, were repertoires sampled.

Comments on this clone: The antigen remains undetermined.

Data came from immunoSEQ multiplex PCR; TCRdb stores just in-frame clones and leaves some out. The top ten hold over 1% of the sample, which has about 210,000 clones, over 80% seen once. The specimen comprised peripheral blood, sampled on day 0 of AZD1222 vaccination. The receptor was derived from an adult in good health.

CDR3 nucleotides: TGCAGCGTTTCCTTCGGGGGGGCGAACACCGGGGAGCTGTTTTTT. Its translation is CSVSFGGANTGELFF. The genes are TRBV29-1 and TRBJ2-2; 8 positions match TRBD2. J was trimmed by 0 bases and V by 5 bases; bases with no gene match: 5. Looked up from germline, CDR1 is SQVTM and CDR2 is ANQGSEA. CDR3 length: 15 residues.